This T cell receptor beta chain was found in a study of molecular identifiers for immune sequencing clone quantification. Study findings and constraints: Highly expanded clone sizes could be underestimated by identical TCR molecules that share a barcode.

Notes on this clonotype: The antigen is undetermined.

TCRdb analysed the PCR reads with MiXCR anew, one entry per CDR3 protein. The sample has about 68,000 distinct CDR3 sequences, 15% to 20% seen once. The CDR3 extends over 15 amino acids. Trimming cost V 0 bases and J 9 bases; bases outside gene matches: 11. Germline CDR1 and CDR2: MGHRA and YSYEKL. Sequenced material: naive CD8+ T cells from blood, with Jurkat cell RNA spiked in. Documented subset: FACS-sorted CD8+CD4-CCR7+CD45RA+ naive T cells. The sequence came from a human donor in good health. Some libraries in this study had Jurkat cell RNA spiked in. The V and J genes are TRBV4-1 and TRBJ2-7, with 7 bases lining up with TRBD2. The DNA for the CDR3 is TGCGCCAGCAGCCAAGAGGCGGGAGAATCAGTCGTGCAGTACTTC. This encodes CASSQEAGESVVQYF.